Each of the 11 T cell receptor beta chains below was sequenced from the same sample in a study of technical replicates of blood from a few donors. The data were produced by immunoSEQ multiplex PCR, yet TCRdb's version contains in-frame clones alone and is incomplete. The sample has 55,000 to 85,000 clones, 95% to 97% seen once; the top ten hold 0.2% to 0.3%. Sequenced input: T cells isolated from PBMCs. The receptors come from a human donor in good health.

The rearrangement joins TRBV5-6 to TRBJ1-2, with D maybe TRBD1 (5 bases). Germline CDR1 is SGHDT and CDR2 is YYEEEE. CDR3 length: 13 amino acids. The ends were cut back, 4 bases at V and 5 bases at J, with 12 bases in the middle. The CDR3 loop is CASSPNSGYGYTF. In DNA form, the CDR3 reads TGTGCCAGCAGCCCGAATTCAGGGTATGGCTACACCTTC.

The CDR3 loop is CASMHGRAIGSEQFF. Here the CDR3 DNA reads TGTGCCAGCATGCACGGCAGGGCAATCGGGAGTGAGCAGTTCTTC. The chain joins TRBV6-5 to TRBJ2-1, with D tentatively TRBD2 (6 bases). The CDR3 is made up of 15 amino acids. Looked up from germline, CDR1 is MNHEY and CDR2 is SVGAGI. Trimming pared 7 bases from V and 9 bases from J, leaving 22 bases between.

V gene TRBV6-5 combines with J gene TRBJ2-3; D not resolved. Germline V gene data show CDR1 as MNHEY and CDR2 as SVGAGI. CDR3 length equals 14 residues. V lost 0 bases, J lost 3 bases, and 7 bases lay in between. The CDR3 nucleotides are TGTGCCAGCAGTTACTCAACAGTGACAGATACGCAGTATTTT. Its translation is CASSYSTVTDTQYF.

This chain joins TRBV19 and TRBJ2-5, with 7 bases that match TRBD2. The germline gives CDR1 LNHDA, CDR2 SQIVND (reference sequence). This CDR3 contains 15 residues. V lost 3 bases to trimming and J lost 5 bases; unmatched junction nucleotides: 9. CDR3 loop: CASSILAASTETQYF. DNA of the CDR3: TGTGCCAGTAGTATCCTAGCGGCTTCGACGGAGACCCAGTACTTC. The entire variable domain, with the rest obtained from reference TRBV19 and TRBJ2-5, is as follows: DGGITQSPKYLFRKEGQNVTLSCEQNLNHDAMYWYRQDPGQGLRLIYYSQIVNDFQKGDIAEGYSVSREKKESFPLTVTSAQKNPTAFYLCASSILAASTETQYFGPGTRLLVL.

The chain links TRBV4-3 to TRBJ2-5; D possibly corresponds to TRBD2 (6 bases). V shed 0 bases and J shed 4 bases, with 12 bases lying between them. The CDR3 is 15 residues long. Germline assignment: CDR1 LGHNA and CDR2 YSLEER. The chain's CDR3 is CASSQEGGAGETQYF. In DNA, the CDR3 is TGCGCCAGCAGCCAAGAGGGCGGGGCCGGAGAGACCCAGTACTTC.

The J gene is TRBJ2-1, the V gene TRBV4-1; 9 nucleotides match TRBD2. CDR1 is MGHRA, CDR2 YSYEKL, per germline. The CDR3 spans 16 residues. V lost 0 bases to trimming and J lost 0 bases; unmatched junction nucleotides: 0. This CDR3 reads CASSQDSGSSYNEQFF. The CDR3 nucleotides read TGCGCCAGCAGCCAAGATAGCGGGAGCTCCTACAATGAGCAGTTCTTC.

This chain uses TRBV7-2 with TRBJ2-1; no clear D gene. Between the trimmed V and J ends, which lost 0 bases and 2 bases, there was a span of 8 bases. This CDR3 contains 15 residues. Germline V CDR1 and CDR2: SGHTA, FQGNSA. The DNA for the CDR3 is TGTGCCAGCAGCTTAGCATGGTCTACCTACAATGAGCAGTTCTTC. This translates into CASSLAWSTYNEQFF.

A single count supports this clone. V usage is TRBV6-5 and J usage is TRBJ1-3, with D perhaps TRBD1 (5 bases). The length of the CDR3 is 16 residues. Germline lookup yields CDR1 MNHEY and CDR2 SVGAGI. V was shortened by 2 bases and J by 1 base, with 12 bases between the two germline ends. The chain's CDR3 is CASSYLRGDSGNTIYF. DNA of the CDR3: TGTGCCAGCAGTTACCTGCGGGGGGATTCTGGAAACACCATATATTTT.

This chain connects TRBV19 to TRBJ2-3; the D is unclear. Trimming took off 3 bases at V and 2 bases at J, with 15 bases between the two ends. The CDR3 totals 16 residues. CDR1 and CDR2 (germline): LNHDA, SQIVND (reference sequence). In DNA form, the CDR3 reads TGTGCCAGTAGTATCCAAGTTAAGCGCCCCACAGATACGCAGTATTTT. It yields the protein CASSIQVKRPTDTQYF.

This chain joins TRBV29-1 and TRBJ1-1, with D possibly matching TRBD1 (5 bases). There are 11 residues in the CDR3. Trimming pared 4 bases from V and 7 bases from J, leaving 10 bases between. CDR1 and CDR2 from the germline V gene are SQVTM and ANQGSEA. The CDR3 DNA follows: TGCAGCGTTGTATCAGGGCTTGAAGCTTTCTTT. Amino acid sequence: CSVVSGLEAFF.

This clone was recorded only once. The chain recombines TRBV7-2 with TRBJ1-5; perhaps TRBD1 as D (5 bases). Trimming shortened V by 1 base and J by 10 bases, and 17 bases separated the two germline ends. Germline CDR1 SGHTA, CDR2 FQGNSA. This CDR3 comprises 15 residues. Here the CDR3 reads CASSLVSGSQGPQHF. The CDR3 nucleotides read TGTGCCAGCAGCTTAGTATCCGGTTCCCAGGGACCCCAGCATTTT.